The next 17 T cell receptor beta chains were all read from a single sample in a study of CD8 T cells in Susac syndrome. With random hexamers, reverse transcription was performed on roughly 0.45 to 1 ug of RNA. TCRdb ran MiXCR on the immunoSEQ multiplex PCR reads and lists one entry per CDR3 protein. Here the sample spans roughly 180,000 distinct CDR3 sequences, just under 95% being singletons. The specimen was CD4+ T cells from PBMCs. The receptors come from a human donor in good health.

This clonotype was seen just once. V usage is TRBV7-9 and J usage is TRBJ2-5; 9 positions agree with TRBD1. V shed 10 bases, J shed 3 bases, and the junction held 3 bases outside the gene matches. Germline V gene data show CDR1 as SEHNR and CDR2 as FQNEAQ (reference sequence). The length of the CDR3 is 12 residues. DNA of the CDR3: TGTGCCACACGGACAGGGGAAGAGACCCAGTACTTC. It yields the protein CATRTGEETQYF.

The chain employs TRBV18 and TRBJ1-4, with a tentative D call TRBD1 (5 bases). Germline V CDR1 and CDR2: KGHSH, LQKENI. V was trimmed by 0 bases and J by 8 bases, leaving 13 bases between them. The CDR3 runs to 15 residues. CDR3 bases: TGTGCCAGCTCACCACCGTCGCAGGGTGGGGAAAAACTGTTTTTT. As protein: CASSPPSQGGEKLFF. Full variable domain (rest looked up from reference TRBV18 and TRBJ1-4): NAGVMQNPRHLVRRRGQEARLRCSPMKGHSHVYWYRQLPEEGLKFMVYLQKENIIDESGMPKERFSAEFPKEGPSILRIQQVVRGDSAAYFCASSPPSQGGEKLFFGSGTQLSVL.

The rearrangement joins TRBV9 to TRBJ1-2, with 7 nucleotides matching TRBD1. CDR3 length: 15 amino acids. The germline CDR1 and CDR2 sequences are SGDLS and YYNGEE. J gave up 7 bases and V 0 bases, and 9 bases lay outside the gene matches. As DNA, the CDR3 is TGTGCCAGCAGCGTAGACCCGGGACAGCTGGCTGGCTACACCTTC. It encodes CASSVDPGQLAGYTF.

This clonotype was seen a single time. The chain couples TRBV12-3 or TRBV12-4 to TRBJ2-5; D perhaps matches TRBD2 (5 bases). V lost 2 bases and J 4 bases, leaving 8 bases between the germline ends. This CDR3 spans 13 amino acids. CDR3 sequence: CASSLPGVETQYF. CDR3 coding DNA: TGTGCCAGCAGTTTACCCGGGGTAGAGACCCAGTACTTC.

V is TRBV2 and J is TRBJ2-5, with D maybe TRBD2 (6 bases). The CDR3 consists of 15 residues. Per germline, CDR1 SNHLY and CDR2 FYNNEI. The V end was cut by 4 bases, the J end by 5 bases, with 17 bases between. The CDR3 here is CASSGNSPGRETQYF. The CDR3, as DNA: TGTGCCAGCAGTGGTAACTCTCCGGGGAGGGAGACCCAGTACTTC.

This clonotype was counted once. The V call is TRBV18, the J call TRBJ2-5, with TRBD2 identical over 8 bases. V lost 2 bases to trimming and J lost 2 bases; unmatched junction nucleotides: 7. Germline CDR1 reads KGHSH; CDR2 reads LQKENI. CDR3 length: 16 residues. The CDR3 loop is CASSPRQLADQETQYF. The CDR3 DNA is TGTGCCAGCTCACCAAGACAACTAGCGGATCAAGAGACCCAGTACTTC.

The chain recombines TRBV11-1 with TRBJ2-7; 11 positions agree with TRBD1. Trimming removed 5 bases from V and 8 bases from J; junction bases left unmatched: 5. This CDR3 region has 13 residues. Germline CDR1 reads SGHAT; CDR2 reads FQDESV (reference sequence). DNA of the CDR3: TGTGCCAGCAGCGGGACAGGGGGAAGGCAGCAGTACTTC. This codes for CASSGTGGRQQYF.

The gene calls are TRBV25-1 and TRBJ1-4; TRBD1 matches 7 bases. Unmatched junction bases numbered 5, after V lost 2 bases and J lost 5 bases. CDR3 size: 15 residues. Looked up from germline, CDR1 is MGHDK and CDR2 is SYGVNS. The CDR3 bases are TGTGCCAGCAGTGAACGTGGGACAGTGAATGAAAAACTGTTTTTT. Its protein is CASSERGTVNEKLFF.

The rearrangement uses TRBV20-1 and TRBJ2-7; 8 positions agree with TRBD2. V lost 0 bases, J lost 4 bases, and 8 bases stayed unmatched. The CDR3 is 15 amino acids. Germline V gene data show CDR1 as DFQATT and CDR2 as SNEGSKA (reference sequence). This chain's CDR3 is CSARDQSGGRYEQYF. In nucleotides, the CDR3 is TGCAGTGCTAGAGATCAGAGCGGGGGAAGATACGAGCAGTACTTC.

The rearrangement uses TRBV20-1 and TRBJ2-7; D is undetermined. The CDR3 is 12 amino acids. Germline loops: CDR1 DFQATT, CDR2 SNEGSKA (reference sequence). With 0 bases removed from V and 5 bases from J, the gap between germline ends came to 8 bases. CDR3 nucleotides: TGCAGTGCTAGAGATATGGAGCACGAGCAGTACTTC. This sequence encodes CSARDMEHEQYF.

The chain recombines TRBV20-1 with TRBJ2-7; 9 nucleotides match TRBD1. Germline V gene lookup returns CDR1 DFQATT and CDR2 SNEGSKA (reference sequence). J was trimmed by 2 bases and V by 7 bases; bases with no gene match: 9. The CDR3 runs to 14 residues. CDR3 residues: CSVKRDRAPYEQYF. The CDR3 bases are TGCAGTGTTAAGCGGGACAGGGCCCCCTACGAGCAGTACTTC.

This chain joins TRBV29-1 and TRBJ1-2; TRBD1 might be the D (5 bases). CDR1 and CDR2 (germline): SQVTM, ANQGSEA. The V end was cut by 4 bases, the J end by 4 bases, with 7 bases between. This CDR3 spans 11 amino acids. CDR3 sequence (DNA): TGCAGCGTTGGTGGGGCCTATGGCTACACCTTC. It translates to CSVGGAYGYTF.

This sequence joins TRBV7-2 and TRBJ2-1; D may match TRBD1 or TRBD2 (5 bases each). Germline-derived CDR1 and CDR2 are SGHTA and FQGNSA. The CDR3 runs 14 residues. Deletions cut 1 base from V and 5 bases from J, with 9 bases between. The DNA of the CDR3 is TGTGCCAGCAGCTTAGTCGGGGCTGACAATGAGCAGTTCTTC. Translation: CASSLVGADNEQFF.

The V gene is TRBV20-1, the J gene TRBJ2-7, with 7 bases that match TRBD1. The CDR3 contains 15 residues. Germline V gene data show CDR1 as DFQATT and CDR2 as SNEGSKA (reference sequence). Losses at the gene ends were 5 bases for V and 3 bases for J; bases not matched to a gene: 13. The CDR3 DNA sequence: TGCAGTGCTGGGTGGGCGGACAGGAGGAACTACGAGCAGTACTTC. Its protein product is CSAGWADRRNYEQYF.

The chain links TRBV5-1 to TRBJ2-7, with TRBD1 identical over 9 bases. This CDR3 comprises 15 residues. Unmatched junction bases numbered 4, after V lost 0 bases and J lost 3 bases. Germline CDR1 reads SGHRS; CDR2 reads YFSETQ. The chain's CDR3 is CASSLAEGQGYEQYF. Written as DNA, the CDR3 is TGCGCCAGCAGCTTGGCCGAGGGACAGGGCTACGAGCAGTACTTC.

The rearrangement joins TRBV6-2 or TRBV6-3 to TRBJ1-5, with D perhaps TRBD1 (5 bases). CDR1 is MNHEY and CDR2 is SVGEGT in the germline V gene. V shed 7 bases and J shed 0 bases, with 13 bases lying between them. This CDR3 is built from 15 residues. The CDR3 spells CASTLGRNSNQPQHF. The CDR3 DNA follows: TGTGCCAGCACACTGGGACGGAATAGCAATCAGCCCCAGCATTTT.

This chain uses TRBV5-1 with TRBJ2-5, with D tentatively TRBD1 (5 bases). Germline V lookup: CDR1 SGHRS, CDR2 YFSETQ. The CDR3 sequence is 14 residues long. V lost 4 bases, J lost 1 base, and 11 bases lay in between. The CDR3 coding sequence is TGCGCCAGCAGCGTCGGACATAGCCAAGAGACCCAGTACTTC. It encodes CASSVGHSQETQYF. The whole variable domain, filled in from reference TRBV5-1 and TRBJ2-5, reads KAGVTQTPRYLIKTRGQQVTLSCSPISGHRSVSWYQQTPGQGLQFLFEYFSETQRNKGNFPGRFSGRQFSNSRSEMNVSTLELGDSALYLCASSVGHSQETQYFGPGTRLLVL.